Listed here is a single T cell receptor (beta chain). What it binds is unknown. The germline gives CDR1 LGHNA, CDR2 YNFKEQ. This CDR3 is built from 15 residues. Trimming took 4 bases from V and 0 from J; bases not matched to a gene: 5. This sample is part of a study of cytomegalovirus exposure and HLA in healthy donors. The PCR ran on 60 Vbeta and 13 Jbeta primers. Only in-frame clones appear in the TCRdb table, and some are missing; sequencing was by immunoSEQ multiplex PCR. Found here are 180,000 or so clones, approximately 81% of them singletons; the top ten hold less than 2.5%. Overall study results and limits: As was reported, the HLA-A and HLA-B alleles of most subjects were accurately predicted from TCR beta sequences.

The sequence derives from a woman aged 45-65 years in good health and CMV-seronegative. The chain has TRBV4-2 and TRBJ1-2, with 7 bases matching TRBD1. Sequencing was done on a sample of PBMCs. The DNA for the CDR3 is TGTGCCAGCAGCCTCCGGGACAGCCCTAACTATGGCTACACCTTC. Translating gives CASSLRDSPNYGYTF.